This TCR beta chain stems from a study of OX40 agonist ivuxolimab in advanced cancers. The repertoire was sequenced with immunoSEQ multiplex PCR; TCRdb's copy has only in-frame clones and lacks some. The table lists around 64,000 clones, roughly 80% of them singletons. Sampling times: baseline, cycle 4 day 1, cycle 7 day 1. This sequence was found in an adult with an advanced solid tumor such as melanoma, head and neck, liver or kidney cancer. Sequenced material: CD4+ or CD8+ T cells sorted from blood, taken in a trial of the OX40 agonist ivuxolimab.

The CDR3 sequence: CASSPGTYPSDTQYF. The DNA for the CDR3 is TGTGCCAGCAGCCCCGGGACCTACCCCTCAGATACGCAGTATTTT. The chain links TRBV5-4 to TRBJ2-3; D tentatively fits TRBD1 or TRBD2 (5 bases each). From germline, CDR1 is SGHNT and CDR2 YYREEE (reference sequence). V was trimmed by 4 bases and J by 4 bases, leaving 16 bases between them. This CDR3 region has 15 residues.